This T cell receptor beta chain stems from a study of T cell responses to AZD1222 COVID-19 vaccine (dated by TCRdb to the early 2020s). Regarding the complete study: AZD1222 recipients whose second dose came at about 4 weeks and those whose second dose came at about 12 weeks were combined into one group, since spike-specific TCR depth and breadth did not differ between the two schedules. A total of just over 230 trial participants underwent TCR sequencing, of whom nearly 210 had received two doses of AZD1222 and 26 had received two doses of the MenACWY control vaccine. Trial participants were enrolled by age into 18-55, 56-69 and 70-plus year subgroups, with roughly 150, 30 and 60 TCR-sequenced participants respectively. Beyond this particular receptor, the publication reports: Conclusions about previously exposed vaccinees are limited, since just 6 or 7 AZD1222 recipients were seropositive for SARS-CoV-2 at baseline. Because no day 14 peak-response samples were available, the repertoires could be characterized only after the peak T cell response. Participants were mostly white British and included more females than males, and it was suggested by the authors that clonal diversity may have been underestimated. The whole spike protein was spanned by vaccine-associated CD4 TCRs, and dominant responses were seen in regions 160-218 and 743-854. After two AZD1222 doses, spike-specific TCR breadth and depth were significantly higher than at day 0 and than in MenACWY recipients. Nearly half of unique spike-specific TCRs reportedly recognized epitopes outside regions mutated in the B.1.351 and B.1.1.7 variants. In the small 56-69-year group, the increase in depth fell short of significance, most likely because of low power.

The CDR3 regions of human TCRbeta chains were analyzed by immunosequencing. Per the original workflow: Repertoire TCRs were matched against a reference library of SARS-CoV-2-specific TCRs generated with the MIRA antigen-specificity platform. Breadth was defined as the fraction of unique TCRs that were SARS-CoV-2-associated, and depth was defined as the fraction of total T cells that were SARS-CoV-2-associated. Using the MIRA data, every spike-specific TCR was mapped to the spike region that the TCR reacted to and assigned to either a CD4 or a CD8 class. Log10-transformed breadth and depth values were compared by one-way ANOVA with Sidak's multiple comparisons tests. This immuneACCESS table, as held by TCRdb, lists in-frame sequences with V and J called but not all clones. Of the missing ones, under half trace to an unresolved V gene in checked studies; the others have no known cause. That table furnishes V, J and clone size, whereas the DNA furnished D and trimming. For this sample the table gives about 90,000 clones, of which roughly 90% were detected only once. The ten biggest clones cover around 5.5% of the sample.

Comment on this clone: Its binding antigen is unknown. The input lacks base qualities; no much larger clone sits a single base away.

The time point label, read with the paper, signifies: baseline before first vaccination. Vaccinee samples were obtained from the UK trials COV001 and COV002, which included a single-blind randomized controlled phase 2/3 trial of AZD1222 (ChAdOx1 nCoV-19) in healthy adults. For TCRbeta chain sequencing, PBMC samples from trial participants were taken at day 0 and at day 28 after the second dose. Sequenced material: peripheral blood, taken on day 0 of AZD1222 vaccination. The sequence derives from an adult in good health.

The nucleotide sequence is TGTGCCAGCAGCTTGCAGGGGTCCACAGATACGCAGTATTTT. Its amino acids are CASSLQGSTDTQYF. The rearranged chain carries TRBV5-4 and TRBJ2-3; the D gene is perhaps TRBD1, from 6 matching bases. Reading the germline V gene (reference sequence) gives CDR1 SGHNT and CDR2 YYREEE. Trimming takes 1 base from V and 2 bases from J, and the germline ends sit 8 bases apart. The CDR3 covers 14 residues, taking in both the cysteine and the phenylalanine. Only the CDR3 part of the read is kept: 42 bases, read in frame from the first base.